One TCR beta chain is described in this entry. These data are taken from a study of shared T cell receptors in the human thymus. V was shortened by 0 bases and J by 2 bases, with 15 bases between the two germline ends. CDR1 is LGHNA, CDR2 YSLEER, per germline. CDR3 length: 17 amino acids. This table comes from immunoSEQ multiplex PCR, and its TCRdb copy is limited to in-frame clones, with some not included. Here the sample spans about 660,000 clones, around 87% being singletons. A further study also used this sample, focusing on human thymus T cells. According to that study: Surgeons resected thymus tissue during corrective heart surgery. There were highly overlapping thymic repertoires among unrelated individuals, as related research reported.

Sequencing was carried out using thymocytes. This chain uses TRBV4-3 with TRBJ2-3, with TRBD2 as a possible D gene (5 bases). The receptor was derived from a boy under two years old with a congenital heart defect. The CDR3 DNA reads as TGCGCCAGCAGCCAAGATCTAGTAGTGGACTTCACAGATACGCAGTATTTT. Translated, it gives CASSQDLVVDFTDTQYF.